A single T cell receptor (beta chain) is shown here with its context. The sample belongs to a study of T cell changes during pregnancy in multiple sclerosis. CDR3 length: 15 residues. The V gene's germline CDR1 is LGHNA and CDR2 YSLEER. Trimming removed 4 bases from V and 5 bases from J, with 17 bases in between. Clones were read by immunoSEQ multiplex PCR, and TCRdb kept only the in-frame ones, dropping some. There are under 35,000 clones in the sample; roughly 87% occur only once, and approximately 7.9% lies in the top ten. The source was CD8+ T cells from peripheral blood mononuclear cells, collected before pregnancy. The J gene is TRBJ2-5, the V gene TRBV4-3, with TRBD2 as a possible D gene (5 bases). This clonotype was obtained from a female donor with multiple sclerosis, enrolled in a pregnancy study. The CDR3 reads CASSRLLEERETQYF. In nucleotides, the CDR3 is TGCGCCAGCAGCCGCCTACTAGAGGAGCGGGAGACCCAGTACTTC.